The sequence of this T cell receptor (beta chain) was determined in a study of PD-1 blockade in classical Hodgkin lymphoma. The assay was immunoSEQ multiplex PCR, and TCRdb's table has in-frame clones only and misses some. The sample yields approximately 35,000 clones, 85% to 95% seen once. CDR1 and CDR2 from the germline V gene are SQVTM and ANQGSEA. The V gene lost 5 bases and the J gene lost 4 bases, with 17 bases spanning the gap. This CDR3 spans 14 amino acids. The study, taken as a whole, reports: Repertoire difference causes, possibly disease activity or prior therapy, remain undefined. A reduction in baseline TCR diversity was reportedly seen in newly diagnosed patients relative to healthy donors.

A note on this clone: Its antigen is as yet unknown.

Specified time point: newly diagnosed, previously untreated cHL patient sample. This TCR was sampled from a human donor with classical Hodgkin lymphoma. The chain combines TRBV29-1 with TRBJ1-1, with a tentative D call TRBD1 (5 bases). Sequences were obtained from peripheral blood mononuclear cells (PBMCs). CDR3 DNA sequence: TGCAGCGTTTCCGGGGGAGAGTGGGGCACTGAAGCTTTCTTT. Its translation: CSVSGGEWGTEAFF.